A single sample is the source of the 8 T cell receptor beta chains below, sequenced in a study of T cell responses to AZD1222 COVID-19 vaccine. Measured with immunoSEQ multiplex PCR; TCRdb has only the in-frame clones, and not every one. The profile shows about 83,000 clones, 88% of them singletons. The sample was peripheral blood, taken on day 0 of MenACWY control vaccination. These receptors were obtained from an adult in good health.

This chain connects TRBV10-2 to TRBJ2-1, with D possibly being TRBD2 (5 bases). This CDR3 has 12 amino acids. The germline CDR1 and CDR2 sequences are WSHSY and SAAADI. Trimming cost V 7 bases and J 10 bases, with 14 bases left between them. CDR3 DNA sequence: TGCGCCAGCACTTGGGTCGGAGGCGAGCAGTTCTTC. As protein: CASTWVGGEQFF.

This clone has only a few counts. The V and J genes are TRBV3-1 (or the pseudogene TRBV3-2) and TRBJ2-2, with 15 bases identical to TRBD2. This CDR3 spans 16 amino acids. Germline CDR1 LGHDT, CDR2 YNNKEL (reference sequence). V dropped 3 bases and J dropped 6; count of bases not matched to a gene: 2. In nucleotides, the CDR3 is TGTGCCAGCAGCCAGCGGACTAGCGGGAGGGCCGGGGAGCTGTTTTTT. The encoded protein is CASSQRTSGRAGELFF.

This clone was seen only once. This sequence joins TRBV12-3 or TRBV12-4 and TRBJ1-1, with D possibly matching TRBD1 (5 bases). Trimming stripped 5 bases from V and 8 bases from J, with 12 bases between. The CDR3 has 12 amino acids. The CDR3 nucleotides read TGTGCCAGCAGTCCCCAGGGACCAGAAGCTTTCTTT. Amino acids: CASSPQGPEAFF.

This rearrangement joins TRBV5-1 to TRBJ1-6; no clear D gene. V was clipped by 0 bases and J by 9 bases, with 7 bases between them. This CDR3 has 13 residues. Germline V gene data show CDR1 as SGHRS and CDR2 as YFSETQ. The CDR3 nucleotides read TGCGCCAGCAGCTTGGAGTCGTTTTCACCCCTCCACTTT. This codes for CASSLESFSPLHF. The whole variable domain, remainder taken from reference TRBV5-1 and TRBJ1-6, is KAGVTQTPRYLIKTRGQQVTLSCSPISGHRSVSWYQQTPGQGLQFLFEYFSETQRNKGNFPGRFSGRQFSNSRSEMNVSTLELGDSALYLCASSLESFSPLHFGNGTRLTVT.

The V gene is TRBV5-8, the J gene TRBJ1-6; TRBD1 is a possible D gene (5 bases). The CDR3 contains 15 residues. The V and J ends lost 4 bases and 6 bases respectively, with 14 bases between them. Germline V lookup: CDR1 SGHTS, CDR2 YDEGEE. CDR3 nucleotides: TGTGCCAGCAGCCCGGGACTAGTCCCTAATTCACCCCTCCACTTT. This encodes CASSPGLVPNSPLHF.

This clone came up once. The V call is TRBV6-1, the J call TRBJ2-7; D remains ambiguous. The germline gives CDR1 MNHNS, CDR2 SASEGT. The V gene lost 1 base and the J gene lost 2 bases, with 12 bases spanning the gap. CDR3 length: 15 amino acids. CDR3 sequence reads: CASSEDPTDTYEQYF. For the CDR3, the DNA is TGTGCCAGCAGTGAAGACCCCACGGATACCTACGAGCAGTACTTC.

The chain combines TRBV7-2 with TRBJ2-7; 7 nucleotides match TRBD1. V shed 5 bases and J 2 bases; nucleotides not matched to a gene: 12. This CDR3 is 16 amino acids long. CDR1 is SGHTA, CDR2 FQGNSA, per germline. The CDR3 loop is CASSPQSGTATYEQYF. In DNA form, the CDR3 reads TGTGCCAGCAGCCCGCAGTCCGGGACAGCCACCTACGAGCAGTACTTC.

V usage is TRBV7-8 and J usage is TRBJ2-2; 9 bases agree with TRBD1. The CDR3 extends over 16 amino acids. Germline V gene lookup returns CDR1 SGHVS and CDR2 FQNEAQ. V was clipped by 6 bases and J by 1 base; unmatched bases: 6. This chain's CDR3 is CASSLRDRENTGELFF. CDR3 coding DNA: TGTGCCAGCAGTCTCCGGGACAGGGAGAACACCGGGGAGCTGTTTTTT.